This section outlines one T cell receptor beta chain sequence together with its context. Its target is not known. Here immunoSEQ multiplex PCR was the method, and the copy in TCRdb shows in-frame clones only, minus some. The data show 150,000 to 250,000 clones, around 80% seen once. The donors were members of the roughly 120-subject validation cohort (separate from the roughly 670-subject first cohort). This sample is part of a study of cytomegalovirus exposure and HLA in healthy donors. Germline-derived CDR1 and CDR2 are SGHTA and FQGNSA. This CDR3 has 14 residues. Trimming took 3 bases from V and 4 from J, leaving 12 bases between them. Points from the study as a whole: Cytomegalovirus association was listed for 150 or so TCR beta chains. Reports indicated that the classifier achieved high specificity and sensitivity in diagnosing cytomegalovirus status. Most TCR sequences were rare, but some public TCRs occurred in many donors.

The chain uses TRBV7-2 and TRBJ2-5, with a tentative D call TRBD2 (6 bases). Sequencing input: PBMCs. This TCR was recovered from a woman aged 25 to 45 in good health and CMV-seropositive. CDR3 sequence (DNA): TGTGCCAGCAGCTTTGGAGGGTTTTCAGAGACCCAGTACTTC. Translating gives CASSFGGFSETQYF.